These T cell receptor beta chains were read from a single sample in a study of tumor-infiltrating lymphocytes in primary liver carcinoma. From the multiplex PCR reads, TCRdb called clonotypes with MiXCR, one entry per CDR3 protein. The table shows 45,000 or so distinct CDR3 sequences, with approximately 70% occurring only once. Sequenced: liver tumor tissue from sampling region 2. These TCRs come from a man between 40 and 49 years old with primary liver carcinoma and hepatitis B virus infection. CDR3s leave out the opening cysteine and the closing phenylalanine or tryptophan. D genes are given only for firm matches.

V	D	J	CDR3
TRBV7-8	.	TRBJ2-2	ASSLVQQNTGELF
TRBV29-1	.	TRBJ1-1	SAQSQKNTEAF
TRBV5-1	.	TRBJ2-5	AGSLASIQETQN
TRBV6-1	.	TRBJ1-3	ASEQGGSTIY
TRBV20-1	TRBD2	TRBJ2-7	SASTPTSGSYEQY
TRBV14	TRBD1	TRBJ1-2	ASSRTGRAGGYT
TRBV9	.	TRBJ2-3	ASSATSTDTQY
TRBV5-1	TRBD2	TRBJ2-3	ASSMIGRASTNTQY
TRBV29-1	.	TRBJ2-4	SVETSGGGVKNIQY
TRBV10-2	.	TRBJ2-3	ASSEGGGPDTQY
TRBV11-3	.	TRBJ1-5	ASSLDPGVAQSQH
TRBV6-1	.	TRBJ2-7	VSSVSTNGSYEQY
TRBV28	.	TRBJ2-4	ASRSLHGAGY
TRBV5-6	.	TRBJ2-1	ARSLVAGAGGNEQF
TRBV29-1	.	TRBJ1-1	SVERLDRYTEAF
TRBV6-6	TRBD2	TRBJ2-2	ASSYMGTGPAGAKSRELF
TRBV18	.	TRBJ2-7	ASSPLVSHEQY
TRBV6-5	.	TRBJ1-2	ASSYSGGEHGYT
TRBV12-3/TRBV12-4	TRBD2	TRBJ2-7	ASSPPGTSGYEQY
TRBV6-2/TRBV6-3	.	TRBJ2-7	ASSPWTLRGCEQY
TRBV6-2/TRBV6-3	.	TRBJ1-1	ASSYPWVTPTAF
TRBV10-1	.	TRBJ2-3	ASSERGRDSTDTQC